This TCR beta chain emerged from a study of blood T cell repertoires in COVID-19. Study information: Samples taken during acute and convalescent COVID-19 were collected in the United States, Italy and Spain. PBMCs, B-cell-depleted T cells, or T cells were the source of the cDNA or gDNA that made up the material.

After removal of 4 bases from V and 1 base from J, the junction contained 9 bases not matched to a gene. The CDR3 consists of 16 residues. Per germline, CDR1 SGDLS and CDR2 YYNGEE. As handled by the study authors: The authors estimated nucleated cell counts from reference gene primer amplification. Some clones are missing from TCRdb's copy, which holds only in-frame ones; the method was immunoSEQ multiplex PCR. The V and J calls and clone size are taken from that table; D and trimming were inferred from the DNA. The sample yields 150,000 to 200,000 clones, 75% to 95% seen once. The chain recombines TRBV9 with TRBJ2-3; TRBD2 matches at 7 bases. This receptor was taken from a man aged 50 to 59 with acute or convalescent COVID-19. Sequencing used peripheral blood. This chain's CDR3 is CASSIRGSSGTDTQYF. The CDR3 DNA is TGTGCCAGCAGCATCCGCGGGAGTAGCGGCACAGATACGCAGTATTTT. Based on the CDR3 plus reference TRBV9 and TRBJ2-3, the full variable domain is DSGVTQTPKHLITATGQRVTLRCSPRSGDLSVYWYQQSLDQGLQFLIQYYNGEERAKGNILERFSAQQFPDLHSELNLSSLELGDSALYFCASSIRGSSGTDTQYFGPGTRLTVL.